This TCR beta chain was retrieved from a study of shared clonotypes between healthy human individuals. This table comes from immunoSEQ multiplex PCR, and its TCRdb copy is limited to in-frame clones, with some not included. Counted here are 950,000 to 1,200,000 clones, about 72% occurring once; the ten biggest clones make up 0.89%. With 5 bases removed from V and 4 bases from J, the gap between germline ends came to 22 bases. The CDR3 length is 17 residues. Germline-derived CDR1 and CDR2 are LGHNA and YNFKEQ. Overall study findings and caveats: A handful of donors held about 5% of naive CD4 clonotypes in common.

This clone was counted once. Its antigen remains unknown. The TCR was taken from a man aged 18 to 29 in good health. Some clones in this sample may be carry-over from other donors' samples. The sample was memory CD4+ T cells from PBMCs. Documented subset: CD45RA-negative fraction. This chain links TRBV4-2 with TRBJ2-3; possibly TRBD1 or TRBD2 for D (5 bases each). In DNA, the CDR3 is TGTGCCAGCAGCGCGGCGTCGGGGCTCGGATCGGCAGATACGCAGTATTTT. Translated, it gives CASSAASGLGSADTQYF.